This T cell receptor beta chain was retrieved from a study of breast tumors, draining lymph nodes, adjacent tissues. TCRdb fed the multiplex PCR reads into MiXCR, producing one record per CDR3 protein. The sample includes approximately 120,000 distinct CDR3 sequences, roughly 20% seen only once; the top ten take around 2.2%. Germline V gene lookup returns CDR1 DFQATT and CDR2 SNEGSKA (reference sequence). This CDR3 has 12 amino acids. On this clonotype itself: Antigen: not known. Just one base apart from a much larger clone, this may be a read error.

General study results and limits: Data fit most tumor T cells coming from lymph node, expanding in tumor.

Breast cancer patients provided tissue from their axillary draining lymph nodes. The clonotype comes from a female donor with breast cancer. Some clones in this sample may be carry-over from other donors' samples. This chain links TRBV20-1 with TRBJ2-7; tentatively, D is TRBD2 (5 bases). Material for sequencing was axillary lymph node tissue. The CDR3 bases are TGCAGTACTAGAGGACCAAACTACGAGCAGTACTTC. It specifies CSTRGPNYEQYF.